Listed here are 18 T cell receptor beta chains from one sample, sequenced in a study of blood T cell repertoires in COVID-19. The repertoire was sequenced with immunoSEQ multiplex PCR; TCRdb's copy has only in-frame clones and lacks some. The data hold about 200,000 clones, with approximately 79% observed a single time. Sequencing was performed on PBMCs or T cells enriched from blood (not recorded which). The receptors here all came from a woman aged 55 to 70 with acute COVID-19.

The rearrangement joins TRBV9 to TRBJ2-5; TRBD2 agrees at 7 bases. V was pared by 5 bases and J by 4 bases, with 11 bases of the junction left unmatched. Per the germline V gene, CDR1 is SGDLS and CDR2 is YYNGEE. The CDR3 has 15 residues. The CDR3 DNA sequence: TGTGCCAGCAGTCGGGGAGGGGTAGGGCGAGAGACCCAGTACTTC. This encodes CASSRGGVGRETQYF.

CDR3 amino acids: CASGLVSGAEQFF. The CDR3 nucleotides are TGTGCTAGTGGTTTGGTTAGCGGGGCTGAGCAGTTCTTC. V and J are TRBV12-5 and TRBJ2-1; TRBD2 aligns across 8 bases. V lost 0 bases and J lost 9; bases outside the gene matches: 1. CDR1 and CDR2 (germline): LGHNT, FRNRAP. The CDR3 is 13 amino acids.

A remark on this clone: An end of the junction differs from the germline gene, which may be a read error. This rearrangement joins TRBV28 to TRBJ1-2, with D perhaps TRBD1 (5 bases). CDR3 length: 17 residues. The germline gives CDR1 MDHEN, CDR2 SYDVKM. The CDR3 loop is CAISFNFGGGENYGYTF. DNA of the CDR3: TGTGCCATCAGTTTTAATTTTGGGGGGGGTGAGAACTATGGCTACACCTTC.

The chain combines TRBV28 with TRBJ1-2, with unresolved D. Per the germline V gene, CDR1 is MDHEN and CDR2 is SYDVKM. The ends were cut back, 11 bases at V and 5 bases at J, with 21 bases in the middle. The CDR3 loop spans 14 amino acids. The CDR3 DNA is TGTGCCTGTAATTCGCCCGGCTGGGCGTATGGCTACACCTTC. Its protein product is CACNSPGWAYGYTF.

The genes are TRBV10-1 and TRBJ2-2; 7 positions agree with TRBD1. V lost 4 bases and J lost 13; bases outside the gene matches: 6. The CDR3 has 12 amino acids. From germline, CDR1 is WNHNN and CDR2 SYGVQD (reference sequence). The CDR3 region is CASSASDRALFF. CDR3 DNA: TGCGCCAGCAGTGCGAGTGACAGGGCGCTGTTTTTT.

The chain has TRBV28 and TRBJ1-6; TRBD1 matches at 8 bases. CDR1 and CDR2 from the germline V gene are MDHEN and SYDVKM. This CDR3 spans 14 amino acids. The trim removed 4 bases at V and 6 bases at J, leaving 2 bases unmatched. CDR3 sequence (DNA): TGTGCCAGCAGTTGGACAGGGACTAATTCACCCCTCCACTTT. Translation: CASSWTGTNSPLHF.

The rearrangement uses TRBV5-4 and TRBJ2-1; TRBD2 matches 8 bases. The ends lost 4 bases at V and 0 bases at J; junction bases unmatched: 12. CDR1 and CDR2 from the germline V gene are SGHNT and YYREEE (reference sequence). There are 18 residues in the CDR3. CDR3 residues: CASSLPLGAGGSYNEQFF. The CDR3 nucleotides read TGTGCCAGCAGCCTCCCATTGGGGGCGGGGGGCTCCTACAATGAGCAGTTCTTC.

This sequence joins TRBV6-5 and TRBJ2-1; 7 nucleotides agree with TRBD2. Germline assignment: CDR1 MNHEY and CDR2 SVGAGI. The CDR3 is 14 amino acids. V trimming: 2 bases; J trimming: 7 bases; junction bases outside the gene matches: 5. The CDR3 sequence is CASSYKLARNEQFF. Written as DNA, the CDR3 is TGTGCCAGCAGTTACAAACTAGCGAGGAATGAGCAGTTCTTC.

This clone was counted between two and nine times. The chain couples TRBV11-2 to TRBJ1-1, with 11 bases matching TRBD1. Germline V gene sequence: CDR1 SGHAT, CDR2 FQNNGV. The junction had 9 bases not matched to a gene; V was cut back by 1 base and J by 8 bases. The CDR3 is 16 amino acids. The CDR3: CASSLAGQGAGIEAFF. CDR3 in DNA: TGTGCCAGCAGCTTAGCCGGACAGGGGGCGGGGATAGAAGCTTTCTTT.

This clone was detected only a few times. The rearrangement links TRBV19 to TRBJ2-3, with 9 bases aligning to TRBD1. This CDR3 spans 15 amino acids. Germline CDR1 reads LNHDA; CDR2 reads SQIVND (reference sequence). Losses at the gene ends were 8 bases for V and 0 bases for J; bases not matched to a gene: 6. CDR3: CASGQGPTSTDTQYF. The CDR3 bases are TGTGCCAGTGGACAGGGGCCAACTAGCACAGATACGCAGTATTTT.

This clone has just one count. The genes are TRBV7-6 and TRBJ2-1; 12 bases align to TRBD2. The junction had 11 bases not matched to a gene; V was cut back by 1 base and J by 10 bases. Germline lookup yields CDR1 SGHVS and CDR2 FNYEAQ. The CDR3 is 17 residues long. The CDR3 here is CASSLGSSGRASWEQFF. CDR3 bases: TGTGCCAGCAGCTTAGGCTCTAGCGGGAGGGCCTCGTGGGAGCAGTTCTTC.

This chain links TRBV6-6 with TRBJ2-2; 9 positions agree with TRBD1. V lost 5 bases, J lost 5 bases, and 12 bases stayed unmatched. CDR1 and CDR2 (germline): MNHNY, SVGAGI (reference sequence). The CDR3 is made up of 17 amino acids. CDR3 nucleotide sequence: TGTGCCAGCAGTCCGAGACAGGGGGATTTACGGACCGGGGAGCTGTTTTTT. This encodes CASSPRQGDLRTGELFF.

This rearrangement joins TRBV9 to TRBJ1-4, with 9 positions matching TRBD1. There are 14 residues in the CDR3. Per the germline V gene, CDR1 is SGDLS and CDR2 is YYNGEE. Trimming cost V 3 bases and J 7 bases; bases outside gene matches: 4. The CDR3 nucleotides are TGTGCCAGCAGCGGTTGGACAGGGGCTGAAAAACTGTTTTTT. It translates to CASSGWTGAEKLFF.

The chain employs TRBV4-3 and TRBJ2-5, with 7 bases that match TRBD1. Losses at the gene ends were 5 bases for V and 4 bases for J; bases not matched to a gene: 13. CDR1 is LGHNA and CDR2 is YSLEER in the germline V gene. The CDR3 spans 16 residues. The CDR3 DNA sequence: TGCGCCAGCAGCACCTCAAACAGGGGATTGGGAGAGACCCAGTACTTC. It specifies CASSTSNRGLGETQYF.

The rearrangement uses TRBV11-2 and TRBJ1-3; perhaps TRBD1 as D (6 bases). The CDR3 sequence is 16 residues long. The V end was cut by 4 bases, the J end by 2 bases, with 15 bases between. Germline CDR1 is SGHAT and CDR2 is FQNNGV. CDR3 sequence reads: CASSSGGQGTGNTIYF. The CDR3 nucleotides read TGTGCCAGCAGCTCCGGGGGGCAGGGGACTGGAAACACCATATATTTT.

This chain joins TRBV28 and TRBJ2-3; 8 bases match TRBD2. The CDR3 runs to 15 residues. V lost 6 bases and J lost 0; bases outside the gene matches: 5. Germline V CDR1 and CDR2: MDHEN, SYDVKM. In nucleotides, the CDR3 is TGTGCCAGCAGCCCGGGGGGGGCCAGCACAGATACGCAGTATTTT. It translates to CASSPGGASTDTQYF.

The J gene is TRBJ2-1, the V gene TRBV29-1; weak D call: TRBD1 (6 bases). There are 11 residues in the CDR3. V was shortened by 7 bases and J by 8 bases, with 12 bases between the two germline ends. Germline lookup yields CDR1 SQVTM and CDR2 ANQGSEA. CDR3 sequence: CSGERGYEQFF. The CDR3 DNA follows: TGCAGCGGGGAAAGGGGGTATGAGCAGTTCTTC.

This chain joins TRBV7-2 and TRBJ2-1; weak D call: TRBD1 (6 bases). With 5 bases removed from V and 7 bases from J, the gap between germline ends came to 15 bases. Germline V gives CDR1 SGHTA, CDR2 FQGNSA. The length of the CDR3 is 14 residues. CDR3 in DNA: TGTGCCAGCAGCCATTACAGGGAACAGAATGAGCAGTTCTTC. Protein product: CASSHYREQNEQFF.